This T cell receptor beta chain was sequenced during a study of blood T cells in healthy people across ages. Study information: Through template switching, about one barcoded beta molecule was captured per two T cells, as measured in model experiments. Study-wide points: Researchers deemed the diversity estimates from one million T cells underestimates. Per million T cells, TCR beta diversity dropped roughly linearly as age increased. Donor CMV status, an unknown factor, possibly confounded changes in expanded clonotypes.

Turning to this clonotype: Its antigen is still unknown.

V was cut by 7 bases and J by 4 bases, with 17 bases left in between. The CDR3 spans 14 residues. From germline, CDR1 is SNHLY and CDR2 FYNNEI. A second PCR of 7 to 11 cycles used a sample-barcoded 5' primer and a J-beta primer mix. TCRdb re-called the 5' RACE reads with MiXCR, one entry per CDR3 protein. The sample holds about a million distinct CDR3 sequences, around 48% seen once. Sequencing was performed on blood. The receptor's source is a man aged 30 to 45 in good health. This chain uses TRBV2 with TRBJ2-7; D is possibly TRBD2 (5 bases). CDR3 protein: CASILRTGSYEQYF. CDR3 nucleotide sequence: TGTGCCAGCATACTCAGGACGGGGAGTTACGAGCAGTACTTC. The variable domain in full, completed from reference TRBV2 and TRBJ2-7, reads EPEVTQTPSHQVTQMGQEVILRCVPISNHLYFYWYRQILGQKVEFLVSFYNNEISEKSEIFDDQFSVERPDGSNFTLKIRSTKLEDSAMYFCASILRTGSYEQYFGPGTRLTVT.